The 29 T cell receptor beta chains reported below all come from one sample, sequenced in a study of CD8 T cells in Susac syndrome. Reverse transcription of roughly 0.5 to 1 ug RNA was performed with random hexamers. One entry per CDR3 protein results from TCRdb running MiXCR on the immunoSEQ multiplex PCR reads. The sample yields some 180,000 distinct CDR3 sequences, roughly 94% seen once. What was sequenced was CD4+ T cells from PBMCs. These receptor sequences come from a human donor with Susac syndrome.

This rearrangement joins TRBV30 to TRBJ1-2, with 8 bases that match TRBD1. Germline lookup yields CDR1 GTSNPN and CDR2 SVGIG (reference sequence). V trimming: 3 bases; J trimming: 5 bases; junction bases outside the gene matches: 2. This CDR3 has 12 residues. CDR3 in DNA: TGTGCCTGGAGCAGACAGGGGTATGGCTACACCTTC. Its translation: CAWSRQGYGYTF.

This chain links TRBV28 with TRBJ1-5, with 7 bases matching TRBD1. Trimming removed 5 bases from V and 3 bases from J; junction bases left unmatched: 7. The V gene's germline CDR1 is MDHEN and CDR2 SYDVKM. The CDR3 totals 15 residues. CDR3 sequence reads: CASSPPDRPNQPQHF. In DNA form, the CDR3 reads TGTGCCAGCAGTCCTCCGGACAGGCCCAATCAGCCCCAGCATTTT. The full variable domain, its missing parts supplied by reference TRBV28 and TRBJ1-5, is DVKVTQSSRYLVKRTGEKVFLECVQDMDHENMFWYRQDPGLGLRLIYFSYDVKMKEKGDIPEGYSVSREKKERFSLILESASTNQTSMYLCASSPPDRPNQPQHFGDGTRLSIL.

The rearrangement links TRBV5-8 to TRBJ2-1; 11 bases are shared with TRBD1. Losses at the gene ends were 3 bases for V and 2 bases for J; bases not matched to a gene: 4. The germline CDR1 and CDR2 sequences are SGHTS and YDEGEE. CDR3 length equals 16 residues. This CDR3 reads CASSSDRGLPYNEQFF. Here the CDR3 DNA reads TGTGCCAGCAGCTCGGACAGGGGGCTACCCTACAATGAGCAGTTCTTC.

V gene TRBV20-1 combines with J gene TRBJ2-3; the D gene could be TRBD1 or TRBD2 (5 bases each). V lost 3 bases to trimming and J lost 2 bases, with 24 bases between them. Germline V gene lookup returns CDR1 DFQATT and CDR2 SNEGSKA (reference sequence). The CDR3 is 18 amino acids. The CDR3 DNA follows: TGCAGTGCTAGCTTGATTCCAGGGACCAGCTTTATCACAGATACGCAGTATTTT. Residues: CSASLIPGTSFITDTQYF.

The V and J genes are TRBV5-1 and TRBJ2-3; possibly TRBD2 for D (6 bases). CDR1 SGHRS and CDR2 YFSETQ come from the germline V gene. V was pared by 0 bases and J by 7 bases, with 12 bases between. The CDR3 runs to 14 residues. For the CDR3, the DNA is TGCGCCAGCAGCTTGGTTCAGGAGGGGAATACGCAGTATTTT. Translation: CASSLVQEGNTQYF.

This chain connects TRBV12-3 or TRBV12-4 to TRBJ1-1; D unresolved. The CDR3 contains 15 residues. Trimming shortened V by 1 base and J by 4 bases, and 13 bases separated the two germline ends. CDR3 bases: TGTGCCAGCAGTTTAGGTGGAGGAAGGCCCACTGAAGCTTTCTTT. The encoded protein is CASSLGGGRPTEAFF.

The genes are TRBV5-1 and TRBJ2-7, with D tentatively TRBD1 (6 bases). V lost 3 bases and J 5 bases, leaving 12 bases between the germline ends. CDR3 length: 13 residues. Germline CDR1 reads SGHRS; CDR2 reads YFSETQ. The CDR3 reads CASSSGARNEQYF. CDR3 nucleotides: TGCGCCAGCAGCTCAGGGGCACGGAACGAGCAGTACTTC. The whole variable domain, filled in from reference TRBV5-1 and TRBJ2-7, reads KAGVTQTPRYLIKTRGQQVTLSCSPISGHRSVSWYQQTPGQGLQFLFEYFSETQRNKGNFPGRFSGRQFSNSRSEMNVSTLELGDSALYLCASSSGARNEQYFGPGTRLTVT.

Only one count was recorded for this clonotype. This chain links TRBV7-2 with TRBJ1-5; 10 nucleotides align to TRBD1. J was trimmed by 6 bases and V by 5 bases; bases with no gene match: 7. The CDR3 is made up of 15 amino acids. Germline assignment: CDR1 SGHTA and CDR2 FQGNSA. The CDR3 sequence is CASSLTGGGFQPQHF. The DNA of the CDR3 is TGTGCCAGCAGCCTGACAGGGGGCGGTTTTCAGCCCCAGCATTTT. Complete variable domain (other parts from reference TRBV7-2 and TRBJ1-5): GAGVSQSPSNKVTEKGKDVELRCDPISGHTALYWYRQSLGQGLEFLIYFQGNSAPDKSGLPSDRFSAERTGGSVSTLTIQRTQQEDSAVYLCASSLTGGGFQPQHFGDGTRLSIL.

The rearrangement links TRBV7-9 to TRBJ1-5; D might be TRBD1 (5 bases). Germline-derived CDR1 and CDR2 are SEHNR and FQNEAQ (reference sequence). The CDR3 has 12 residues. Trimming removed 2 bases at V and 10 bases at J, with 9 bases between. DNA for the CDR3: TGTGCCAGCAGCTTAAATCAGGGACCCCAGCATTTT. Translated: CASSLNQGPQHF.

The genes are TRBV6-2 or TRBV6-3 and TRBJ2-1; 7 nucleotides agree with TRBD2. Germline V gene sequence: CDR1 MNHEY, CDR2 SVGEGT. J gave up 5 bases and V 0 bases, and 13 bases lay outside the gene matches. The CDR3 contains 18 residues. CDR3 in DNA: TGTGCCAGCAGTTACTCCTCGTCTATAGCGGGTCCTAACAATGAGCAGTTCTTC. Translation gives CASSYSSSIAGPNNEQFF.

This chain connects TRBV7-2 to TRBJ2-7; D gene uncertain. Looked up from germline, CDR1 is SGHTA and CDR2 is FQGNSA. V was clipped by 1 base and J by 2 bases, with 12 bases between them. This CDR3 spans 15 amino acids. The DNA of the CDR3 is TGTGCCAGCAGCTTAGTCGGCAGAATAACCTACGAGCAGTACTTC. Residues: CASSLVGRITYEQYF.

Only one count was recorded for this clonotype. The rearrangement links TRBV7-2 to TRBJ2-5; 11 bases agree with TRBD2. The CDR3 spans 16 residues. The V gene end was trimmed by 5 bases and the J gene end by 2 bases; junction bases not matched to a gene: 7. Germline loops: CDR1 SGHTA, CDR2 FQGNSA. CDR3 sequence: CASSGMLAGGQETQYF. Here the CDR3 DNA reads TGTGCCAGCAGCGGGATGTTAGCGGGAGGGCAAGAGACCCAGTACTTC.

The chain has TRBV18 and TRBJ2-7; TRBD1 agrees at 8 bases. Germline V gene data show CDR1 as KGHSH and CDR2 as LQKENI. The junction had 20 bases not matched to a gene; V was cut back by 9 bases and J by 7 bases. The CDR3 loop spans 16 amino acids. The CDR3 DNA sequence: TGTGCCAGTCGAGAATACCAGGGGGCGAATTTGGGGGAGCAGTACTTC. Translating gives CASREYQGANLGEQYF.

This sequence joins TRBV11-2 and TRBJ2-2; D could derive from TRBD1 or TRBD2 (6 bases each). Germline V CDR1 and CDR2: SGHAT, FQNNGV. The germline V and J ends were trimmed by 5 bases and 5 bases, with 15 bases remaining between them. The length of the CDR3 is 15 residues. Written as DNA, the CDR3 is TGTGCCAGCAGCCTCATACGGGGGCGGACCGGGGAGCTGTTTTTT. It encodes CASSLIRGRTGELFF.

This clonotype has a single count. The gene calls are TRBV20-1 and TRBJ1-2; D remains unclear. Germline V gene lookup returns CDR1 DFQATT and CDR2 SNEGSKA (reference sequence). Deletions cut 3 bases from V and 6 bases from J, with 17 bases between. This CDR3 comprises 14 residues. CDR3 DNA sequence: TGCAGTGCTAGTCAAGGGAGGGTGGCTCATGGCTACACCTTC. It codes for CSASQGRVAHGYTF.

The rearrangement joins TRBV5-1 to TRBJ1-4, with a tentative D call TRBD1 (5 bases). The CDR3 spans 16 residues. CDR1 is SGHRS and CDR2 is YFSETQ in the germline V gene. With 6 bases removed from V and 0 bases from J, the gap between germline ends came to 15 bases. CDR3 bases: TGCGCCAGCAAGACAGATCCAGTTGCAACTAATGAAAAACTGTTTTTT. Its protein product is CASKTDPVATNEKLFF.

The chain carries TRBV7-9 and TRBJ2-5; TRBD1 matches at 8 bases. V gave up 0 bases and J gave up 2 bases; unmatched junction bases: 14. Germline V gene lookup returns CDR1 SEHNR and CDR2 FQNEAQ (reference sequence). CDR3 length equals 19 residues. The CDR3 nucleotides read TGTGCCAGCAGCTTAGCGGGACGACAGGGGCTTCTGCGGCAAGAGACCCAGTACTTC. This sequence encodes CASSLAGRQGLLRQETQYF.

The V call is TRBV19, the J call TRBJ2-2; 8 bases match TRBD1. This CDR3 has 15 amino acids. V was clipped by 5 bases and J by 1 base; unmatched bases: 3. Germline V gene data show CDR1 as LNHDA and CDR2 as SQIVND (reference sequence). The CDR3 reads CASSSGQGNTGELFF. The CDR3 nucleotides are TGTGCCAGTAGTTCTGGACAGGGGAACACCGGGGAGCTGTTTTTT.

The rearrangement uses TRBV12-3 or TRBV12-4 and TRBJ2-3; D unresolved. This CDR3 contains 14 residues. V was trimmed by 4 bases and J by 2 bases, leaving 10 bases between them. The CDR3 bases are TGTGCCAGCAGTTGGGGATCTACCACAGATACGCAGTATTTT. Translating gives CASSWGSTTDTQYF.

This chain joins TRBV5-1 and TRBJ2-7; D not resolved. Germline assignment: CDR1 SGHRS and CDR2 YFSETQ. The CDR3 is 17 residues long. Trimming removed 0 bases at V and 2 bases at J, with 18 bases between. CDR3 residues: CASSLVRETTSTYEQYF. The CDR3 DNA sequence: TGCGCCAGCAGCTTGGTGCGAGAGACAACTTCGACCTACGAGCAGTACTTC.

The chain employs TRBV9 and TRBJ2-3, with 11 bases aligning to TRBD2. V lost 3 bases and J lost 3; bases outside the gene matches: 3. Looked up from germline, CDR1 is SGDLS and CDR2 is YYNGEE. There are 15 residues in the CDR3. CDR3 in DNA: TGTGCCAGCAGCGCCTCTAGCGGGAGGACAGATACGCAGTATTTT. It encodes CASSASSGRTDTQYF.

CDR3 sequence (DNA): TGTGCCAGCAGTAATCAGAGGAACACTGAAGCTTTCTTT. This sequence encodes CASSNQRNTEAFF. The V gene is TRBV6-2 or TRBV6-3, the J gene TRBJ1-1; D is uncertain. Germline-derived CDR1 and CDR2 are MNHEY and SVGEGT. CDR3 length equals 13 residues. Trimming shortened V by 5 bases and J by 1 base, and 8 bases separated the two germline ends.

V is TRBV20-1 and J is TRBJ2-3, with D unresolved. V lost 0 bases and J 1 base, leaving 17 bases between the germline ends. The CDR3 is 17 residues long. The germline V gene has CDR1 DFQATT and CDR2 SNEGSKA (reference sequence). CDR3 in DNA: TGCAGTGCTAGAGATCCGGCCCGGCTTCGGCGCACAGATACGCAGTATTTT. This sequence encodes CSARDPARLRRTDTQYF.

The rearrangement links TRBV3-1 to TRBJ1-1; D call uncertain. Germline CDR1 LGHDT, CDR2 YNNKEL (reference sequence). The CDR3 is 13 residues long. V lost 4 bases and J lost 9, with 15 bases in between. This chain's CDR3 is CASSPATGLKAFF. In DNA, the CDR3 is TGTGCCAGCAGCCCTGCAACTGGTTTGAAAGCTTTCTTT.

This clonotype was seen once. CDR3 residues: CASSPQGEYNSPLHF. DNA of the CDR3: TGTGCCAGCAGCCCCCAAGGGGAATATAATTCACCCCTCCACTTT. The chain joins TRBV11-2 to TRBJ1-6; maybe TRBD1 (5 bases). This CDR3 comprises 15 residues. V was shortened by 5 bases and J by 4 bases, with 12 bases between the two germline ends. Germline V gives CDR1 SGHAT, CDR2 FQNNGV. The whole variable domain, filled in from reference TRBV11-2 and TRBJ1-6, reads EAGVAQSPRYKIIEKRQSVAFWCNPISGHATLYWYQQILGQGPKLLIQFQNNGVVDDSQLPKDRFSAERLKGVDSTLKIQPAKLEDSAVYLCASSPQGEYNSPLHFGNGTRLTVT.

This clonotype was seen a single time. The genes are TRBV4-1 and TRBJ2-7; the match to TRBD1 covers 8 bases. J lost 3 bases, V lost 0 bases, and 10 bases had no gene match. The V gene's germline CDR1 is MGHRA and CDR2 YSYEKL. The CDR3 consists of 17 residues. This chain's CDR3 is CASSQDLGQGFIYEQYF. CDR3 DNA: TGCGCCAGCAGCCAAGACCTTGGACAGGGATTTATCTACGAGCAGTACTTC.

J is TRBJ2-5 and V is TRBV18; 8 nucleotides agree with TRBD1. Germline lookup yields CDR1 KGHSH and CDR2 LQKENI. This CDR3 has 15 amino acids. Trimming took 5 bases from V and 4 from J; bases not matched to a gene: 9. Written as DNA, the CDR3 is TGTGCCAGCTCATACAGGACAGGGTATGGAGAGACCCAGTACTTC. This gives the protein CASSYRTGYGETQYF.

The V gene is TRBV30, the J gene TRBJ1-1; D is unresolved. The CDR3 totals 11 residues. V lost 1 base, J lost 4 bases, and 4 bases lay in between. Germline assignment: CDR1 GTSNPN and CDR2 SVGIG (reference sequence). Here the CDR3 reads CAWSAVTEAFF. The CDR3 DNA reads as TGTGCCTGGAGTGCGGTCACTGAAGCTTTCTTT.

The chain has TRBV25-1 and TRBJ2-3, with a possible D match to TRBD2 (6 bases). Germline V gene data show CDR1 as MGHDK and CDR2 as SYGVNS. CDR3 length equals 14 residues. The V gene lost 0 bases and the J gene lost 4 bases, with 8 bases spanning the gap. The CDR3 DNA reads as TGTGCCAGCAGTGAATACGGGGGATCAGATACGCAGTATTTT. Translated: CASSEYGGSDTQYF.